This T cell receptor (beta chain) was profiled in a study of CD8 T cells in ankylosing spondylitis. Study-level results: Certain motif variants had earlier appeared in reactive arthritis synovial fluid and blood. What appeared characteristic of ankylosing spondylitis blood was a TCR beta motif of fewer than ten highly homologous variants. According to the report, clones linked to the disease were significantly enriched in matched synovial fluid samples taken from ankylosing spondylitis patients. Disease-linked clones had a CD8+ phenotype and relatively low frequency in peripheral blood.

It was by quantitative 5'-RACE with molecular barcodes that TCR beta libraries were made. TCRdb reprocessed the 5' RACE reads with MiXCR, giving one entry per CDR3 protein. Found here are about 130,000 distinct CDR3 sequences, roughly 15% of them singletons; the top ten hold 25% to 40%. This clonotype turned up a few times. Its antigen is undetermined. The CDR3 consists of 15 residues. The V and J ends lost 7 bases and 2 bases respectively, with 15 bases between them. The chain combines TRBV12-3 or TRBV12-4 with TRBJ1-5, with D perhaps matching TRBD1 (5 bases). The sample consisted of blood, either unsorted or a sorted T cell fraction (not recorded which). The sequence came from a male donor with ankylosing spondylitis. The CDR3 nucleotides read TGTGCCAGCAACCTGGGGGTGGCGGGCAATCAGCCCCAGCATTTT. This encodes CASNLGVAGNQPQHF.